This T cell receptor beta chain stems from a study of blood T cell repertoires in COVID-19. Study-wide context: The origin of the acute and convalescent COVID-19 samples was the United States, Italy and Spain. The analysed material was cDNA or gDNA that came from T cells, B-cell-depleted T cells, or PBMCs.

Germline V gene data show CDR1 as SGHTA and CDR2 as FQGNSA. CDR3 length equals 13 residues. The V gene lost 2 bases and the J gene lost 1 base, with 3 bases spanning the gap. This clone has only a few counts. Original processing methods: Reference gene primer amplification in the assay estimated nucleated cell counts. Libraries were prepared by immunoSEQ multiplex PCR; TCRdb keeps only in-frame clonotypes and omits some of them. For V, J and clone size, that table is used; D and trimming come from the DNA. The table has about 150,000 clones, roughly 87% seen once; the top ten hold over 3.5%. What was sequenced was peripheral blood. The chain has TRBV7-2 and TRBJ1-5; D unclear. This clonotype was obtained from a woman between 55 and 75 years old with active or convalescent COVID-19. The CDR3 reads CASSLSSNQPQHF. The CDR3 DNA is TGTGCCAGCAGCTTAAGCAGCAATCAGCCCCAGCATTTT.